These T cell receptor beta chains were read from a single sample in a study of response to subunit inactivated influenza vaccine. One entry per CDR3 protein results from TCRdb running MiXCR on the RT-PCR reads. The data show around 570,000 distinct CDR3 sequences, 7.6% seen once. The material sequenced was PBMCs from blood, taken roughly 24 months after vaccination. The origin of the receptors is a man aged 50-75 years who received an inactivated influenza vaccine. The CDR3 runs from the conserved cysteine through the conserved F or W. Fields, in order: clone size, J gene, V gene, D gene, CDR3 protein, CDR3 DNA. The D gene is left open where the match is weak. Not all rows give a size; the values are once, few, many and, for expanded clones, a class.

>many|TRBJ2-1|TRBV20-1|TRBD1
CSAPGQSSYNEQFF
TGCAGTGCTCCGGGACAGAGCTCCTACAATGAGCAGTTCTTC
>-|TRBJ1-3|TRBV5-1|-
CASSLGMIRSGNTIYF
TGCGCCAGCAGCTTGGGAATGATCCGCTCTGGAAACACCATATATTTT
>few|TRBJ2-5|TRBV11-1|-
CASSFAGSETQYF
TGTGCCAGCAGCTTTGCAGGGTCCGAGACCCAGTACTTC
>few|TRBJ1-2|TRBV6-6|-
CASSVLLVPGYTF
TGTGCCAGCAGCGTTCTCTTAGTTCCTGGCTACACCTTC
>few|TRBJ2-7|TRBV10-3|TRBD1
CAISHTDRGPYEQYF
TGTGCCATCAGTCACACGGACAGGGGGCCCTACGAGCAGTACTTC
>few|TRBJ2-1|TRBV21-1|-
CASSPRGGQVWDEQFF
TGTGCCAGCAGCCCCCGGGGGGGGCAGGTTTGGGATGAGCAGTTCTTC
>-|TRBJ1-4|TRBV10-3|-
CAISDVYDYQGDVEKLFF
TGTGCCATCAGTGACGTTTATGACTACCAGGGAGACGTTGAAAAACTGTTTTTT
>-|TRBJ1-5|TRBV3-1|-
CASGQDPGSNQPQHF
TGTGCCAGCGGCCAGGATCCTGGTAGCAATCAGCCCCAGCATTTT
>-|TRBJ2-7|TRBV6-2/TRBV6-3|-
CASSYATRNLYEQYF
TGTGCCAGCAGTTACGCGACAAGGAACCTCTACGAGCAGTACTTC
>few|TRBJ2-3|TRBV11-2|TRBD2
CASSLVDRGRLAGADTQYF
TGTGCCAGCAGCTTAGTAGACAGGGGCCGTCTAGCGGGAGCAGATACGCAGTATTTT
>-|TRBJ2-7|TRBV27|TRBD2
CASSFKAGGPYEQYF
TGTGCCAGCAGTTTCAAGGCGGGAGGGCCCTACGAGCAGTACTTC
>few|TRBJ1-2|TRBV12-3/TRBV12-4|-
CASSNNRVGYTF
TGTGCCAGCAGTAACAACAGGGTCGGCTACACCTTC
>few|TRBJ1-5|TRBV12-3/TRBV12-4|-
CASSSGDSNQPQHF
TGTGCCAGCAGTTCTGGGGATAGCAATCAGCCCCAGCATTTT
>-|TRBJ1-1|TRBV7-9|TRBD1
CASSLRTGVWEDTEAFF
TGTGCCAGCAGCTTACGGACAGGGGTATGGGAGGACACTGAAGCTTTCTTT
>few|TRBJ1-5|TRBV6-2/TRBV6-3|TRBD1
CASREDRERQPQHF
TGTGCCAGCAGAGAAGACAGGGAGAGGCAGCCCCAGCATTTT
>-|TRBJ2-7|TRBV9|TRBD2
CASSAQTSGRAEQYF
TGTGCCAGCAGCGCTCAAACTAGCGGGAGGGCTGAGCAGTACTTC
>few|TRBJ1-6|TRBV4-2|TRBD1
CASSQKDRGNSPLHF
TGTGCCAGCAGCCAAAAGGACAGGGGAAATTCACCCCTCCACTTT
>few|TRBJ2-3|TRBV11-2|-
CASSLRGPWETSTDTQYF
TGTGCCAGCAGCTTAAGAGGACCATGGGAGACCAGCACAGATACGCAGTATTTT
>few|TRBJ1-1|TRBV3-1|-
CASSHEGQLSGAFF
TGTGCCAGCAGCCACGAAGGACAGCTCTCGGGTGCTTTCTTT
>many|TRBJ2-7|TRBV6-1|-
CASRRDIIRGEQYF
TGTGCCAGCAGACGGGACATTATCCGGGGCGAGCAGTACTTC
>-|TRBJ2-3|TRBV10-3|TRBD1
CAISGQGSTDTQYF
TGTGCCATCAGCGGACAGGGTAGCACAGATACGCAGTATTTT
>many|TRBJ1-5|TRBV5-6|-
CASSRQVEHSNQPQHF
TGTGCCAGCAGCCGACAAGTGGAACATAGCAATCAGCCCCAGCATTTT
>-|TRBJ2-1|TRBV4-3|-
CASSQGATRNEQFF
TGCGCCAGCAGCCAGGGGGCAACGCGCAATGAGCAGTTCTTC
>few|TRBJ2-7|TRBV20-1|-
CSARTGLTYEQYF
TGCAGTGCTAGGACAGGCCTAACCTACGAGCAGTACTTC
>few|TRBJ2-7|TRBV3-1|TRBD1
CASSLQGAPEQYF
TGTGCCAGCAGCCTACAGGGGGCGCCCGAGCAGTACTTC
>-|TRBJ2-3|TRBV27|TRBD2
CASKPGTSGRTDTQYF
TGTGCCAGCAAACCTGGGACTAGCGGACGCACAGATACGCAGTATTTT